The next 10 T cell receptor beta chains were all read from a single sample in a study of radiotherapy plus CTLA-4 blockade in lung cancer. Some clones are missing from TCRdb's copy, which holds only in-frame ones; the method was immunoSEQ multiplex PCR. The sample yields about 59,000 clones, approximately 82% seen once. The sample was peripheral blood, taken from a patient treated with radiotherapy plus ipilimumab. The receptors derive from a human donor with non-small cell lung cancer whose response to radiotherapy plus ipilimumab could not be evaluated.

This chain uses TRBV4-3 with TRBJ2-7; no clear D. The CDR3 length is 14 residues. Trimming removed 4 bases from V and 0 bases from J, with 10 bases in between. Germline V gene sequence: CDR1 LGHNA, CDR2 YSLEER. The CDR3 DNA follows: TGCGCCAGCAGCCTCGACACCTACTCCTACGAGCAGTACTTC. The encoded protein is CASSLDTYSYEQYF.

The chain couples TRBV19 to TRBJ2-3, with 13 nucleotides matching TRBD2. The J segment lost 0 bases and the V segment lost 6 bases, leaving 3 bases of the junction unmatched. CDR1 is LNHDA, CDR2 SQIVND, per germline (reference sequence). The CDR3 runs to 16 residues. The CDR3 DNA follows: TGTGCCAGTAGCCGGGGACTAGCGGGGAGCACAGATACGCAGTATTTT. This codes for CASSRGLAGSTDTQYF.

This chain uses TRBV2 with TRBJ2-5, with D perhaps TRBD2 (5 bases). Per germline, CDR1 SNHLY and CDR2 FYNNEI. The V and J ends lost 6 bases and 3 bases respectively, with 20 bases between them. The CDR3 runs 16 residues. The CDR3 protein is CASRREHIGPKETQYF. CDR3 sequence (DNA): TGTGCCAGCAGGAGGGAACATATAGGGCCCAAAGAGACCCAGTACTTC.

The chain couples TRBV4-3 to TRBJ2-5; 7 bases map to TRBD1. Germline trimming cut 1 base from V and 4 bases from J; bases unmatched to any gene: 6. The germline CDR1 and CDR2 sequences are LGHNA and YSLEER. The CDR3 consists of 15 residues. CDR3: CASSQATGVLETQYF. For the CDR3, the DNA is TGCGCCAGCAGCCAAGCTACAGGGGTCTTAGAGACCCAGTACTTC.

The rearrangement uses TRBV10-3 and TRBJ2-5; TRBD1 agrees at 7 bases. V dropped 6 bases and J dropped 4; count of bases not matched to a gene: 8. In germline, CDR1 is ENHRY, CDR2 SYGVKD. The CDR3 runs 14 residues. The CDR3 loop is CAISDDRVVETQYF. In nucleotides, the CDR3 is TGTGCCATCAGCGATGACAGGGTGGTAGAGACCCAGTACTTC.

The chain combines TRBV27 with TRBJ2-4; TRBD1 might be the D (5 bases). V dropped 5 bases and J dropped 7 bases, with 15 bases sitting between them. The CDR3 spans 14 residues. Per germline, CDR1 MNHEY and CDR2 SMNVEV (reference sequence). The CDR3 DNA follows: TGTGCCAGCAGTCCCCAGGGCGAGGAGAACATTCAGTACTTC. Amino acid sequence: CASSPQGEENIQYF.

V usage is TRBV6-5 and J usage is TRBJ1-1; D is perhaps TRBD1 (6 bases). Germline values: CDR1 MNHEY, CDR2 SVGAGI. The length of the CDR3 is 14 residues. The V gene lost 6 bases and the J gene lost 1 base, with 12 bases spanning the gap. CDR3: CASSSPTGNTEAFF. DNA of the CDR3: TGTGCCAGCAGCTCGCCGACAGGGAACACTGAAGCTTTCTTT.

This clone was counted a few times. V usage is TRBV11-2 and J usage is TRBJ2-7; D call uncertain. V was clipped by 2 bases and J by 5 bases, with 10 bases between them. Germline values: CDR1 SGHAT, CDR2 FQNNGV. This CDR3 is built from 13 residues. In DNA form, the CDR3 reads TGTGCCAGCAGCTTATCACAGTCCCACGAGCAGTACTTC. This sequence encodes CASSLSQSHEQYF. The variable domain in full, with the rest retrieved from reference TRBV11-2 and TRBJ2-7, is EAGVAQSPRYKIIEKRQSVAFWCNPISGHATLYWYQQILGQGPKLLIQFQNNGVVDDSQLPKDRFSAERLKGVDSTLKIQPAKLEDSAVYLCASSLSQSHEQYFGPGTRLTVT.

The sample holds a few counts of this clone. The genes are TRBV23-1 and TRBJ2-5, with 7 positions matching TRBD1. TRBV23-1 is given ORF status, its function remaining uncertain. This CDR3 contains 21 residues. V dropped 4 bases and J dropped 5; count of bases not matched to a gene: 28. The CDR3 protein is CASSLWVGDRATKREGETQYF. The CDR3 DNA follows: TGCGCCAGCAGTCTGTGGGTAGGTGACAGGGCCACTAAGAGAGAGGGGGAGACCCAGTACTTC.

V is TRBV7-2 and J is TRBJ1-2; possibly TRBD1 for D (5 bases). In germline, CDR1 is SGHTA, CDR2 FQGNSA. There are 14 residues in the CDR3. V was clipped by 1 base and J by 5 bases, with 11 bases between them. The DNA of the CDR3 is TGTGCCAGCAGCTTAGGAGGAGGGGTATATGGCTACACCTTC. Amino acids: CASSLGGGVYGYTF. Full variable domain (missing parts from reference TRBV7-2 and TRBJ1-2): GAGVSQSPSNKVTEKGKDVELRCDPISGHTALYWYRQSLGQGLEFLIYFQGNSAPDKSGLPSDRFSAERTGGSVSTLTIQRTQQEDSAVYLCASSLGGGVYGYTFGSGTRLTVV.